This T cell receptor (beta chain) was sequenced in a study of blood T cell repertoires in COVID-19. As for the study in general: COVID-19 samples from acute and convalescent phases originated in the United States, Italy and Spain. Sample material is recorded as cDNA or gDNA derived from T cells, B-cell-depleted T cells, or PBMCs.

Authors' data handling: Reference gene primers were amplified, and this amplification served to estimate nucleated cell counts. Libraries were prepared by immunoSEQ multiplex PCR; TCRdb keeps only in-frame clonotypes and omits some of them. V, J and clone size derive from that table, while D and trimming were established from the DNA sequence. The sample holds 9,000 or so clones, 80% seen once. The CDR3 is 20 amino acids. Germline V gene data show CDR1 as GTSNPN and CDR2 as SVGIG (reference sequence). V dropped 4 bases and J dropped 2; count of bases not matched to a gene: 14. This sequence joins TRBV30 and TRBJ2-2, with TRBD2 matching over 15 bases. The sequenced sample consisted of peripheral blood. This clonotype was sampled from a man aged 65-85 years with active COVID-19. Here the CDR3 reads CAWTCGLAGGSRTNTGELFF. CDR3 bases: TGTGCCTGGACTTGTGGACTAGCGGGAGGGTCTCGTACTAACACCGGGGAGCTGTTTTTT.